Here is one TCR beta chain with its context. The antigen remains unidentified. Isolated RNA was reverse transcribed in full, so expressed TCRB transcripts were sequenced. Sequencing was performed with immunoSEQ multiplex PCR; in TCRdb, only in-frame clones are kept and a portion is missing. The data show roughly 220,000 clones, with about a sixth seen just once and less than 0.09% held by the top ten. This entry belongs to a study of beta chain features in type 1 diabetes. The CDR3 consists of 13 residues. CDR1 and CDR2 (germline): SQVTM, ANQGSEA. Trimming left V 4 bases short and J 3 bases short, with 10 bases between. Study-wide results and caveats: A closer apparent resemblance between naive, central memory and Treg TCRB repertoires was seen in patients than in healthy donors. Researchers report that Type 1 diabetes patients had moderately but significantly shorter TCRB CDR3s across all four CD4+ subsets.

This chain connects TRBV29-1 to TRBJ1-5; D gene ambiguous. The sequence was obtained from a young man with type 1 diabetes. Sample: naive CD4+ T cells from blood. In DNA form, the CDR3 reads TGCAGCGTTGGTAAGGCGTTCAATCAGCCCCAGCATTTT. It yields the protein CSVGKAFNQPQHF.